Each of the 28 T cell receptor beta chains below was sequenced from the same sample in a study of vaccination and CD4 T cells after COVID-19. Treatment in this sample: approximately 9-day PBMC culture with coronavirus spike peptide pools or control peptides (ViraFEST assay). Their target antigens are unknown. Sequencing of DNA taken from cultured CD4+ T cells relied on the Oncomine TCR Beta short-read assay. TCRdb reprocessed the PCR reads with MiXCR, giving one entry per CDR3 protein. The sample carries some 12,000 distinct CDR3 sequences, 30% to 40% recorded once. Sequencing was performed on CD4+ T cells from blood, cultured in vitro, taken after SARS-CoV-2 vaccination. The receptors were gathered from a human donor who had recovered from COVID-19.

The V gene is TRBV24-1, the J gene TRBJ2-1; 11 nucleotides line up with TRBD2. Germline assignment: CDR1 KGHDR and CDR2 SFDVKD. CDR3 length equals 16 residues. Germline trimming cut 0 bases from V and 6 bases from J; bases unmatched to any gene: 3. The DNA of the CDR3 is TGTGCCACCAGTGATTTGGTCACTAGCGGGAGCAATGAGCAGTTCTTC. It encodes CATSDLVTSGSNEQFF.

The sample holds a few counts of this clonotype. The rearrangement uses TRBV6-1 and TRBJ2-3, with D possibly TRBD2 on 6 matching bases. CDR1 is MNHNS, CDR2 SASEGT, per germline. The CDR3 sequence is 14 residues long. V gave up 8 bases and J gave up 2 bases, with 14 bases separating them. DNA of the CDR3: TGTGCCAGCGGATCGGGAGCCCACACAGATACGCAGTATTTT. It codes for CASGSGAHTDTQYF.

The chain uses TRBV27 and TRBJ1-2; the D gene is possibly TRBD1 (5 bases). V was shortened by 6 bases and J by 4 bases, with 18 bases between the two germline ends. Looked up from germline, CDR1 is MNHEY and CDR2 is SMNVEV (reference sequence). The CDR3 runs to 15 residues. The CDR3 bases are TGTGCCAGCAGGGCCATAACTGGGGCTCGCTATGGCTACACCTTC. Its translation is CASRAITGARYGYTF.

This clonotype turned up a few times. The rearrangement links TRBV19 to TRBJ2-5; 16 bases line up with TRBD2. CDR1 and CDR2 from the germline V gene are LNHDA and SQIVND (reference sequence). CDR3 size: 15 residues. With 6 bases clipped from V and 4 bases from J, the junction kept 2 bases outside the gene matches. The CDR3: CASRGLAGGRETQYF. The CDR3 coding sequence is TGTGCCAGTAGGGGACTAGCGGGAGGGCGAGAGACCCAGTACTTC.

Sample share makes this clonotype medium-sized. V gene TRBV29-1 combines with J gene TRBJ2-1, with no clear D. Germline assignment: CDR1 SQVTM and CDR2 ANQGSEA. The V end was cut by 5 bases, the J end by 10 bases, with 9 bases between. The CDR3 sequence is 10 residues long. The CDR3 reads CSVYGLEQFF. The DNA of the CDR3 is TGCAGCGTTTATGGGTTAGAGCAGTTCTTC.

This chain links TRBV7-6 with TRBJ2-6; 9 bases are shared with TRBD2. The J segment lost 0 bases and the V segment lost 5 bases, leaving 8 bases of the junction unmatched. CDR3 length: 18 residues. The germline gives CDR1 SGHVS, CDR2 FNYEAQ. CDR3 in amino acids: CASSRGTSLSSGANVLTF. DNA for the CDR3: TGTGCCAGCAGCCGTGGGACTAGCCTGAGCTCTGGGGCCAACGTCCTGACTTTC.

The chain employs TRBV6-1 and TRBJ1-5; D is unresolved. Germline loops: CDR1 MNHNS, CDR2 SASEGT. This CDR3 region has 12 residues. The V gene lost 6 bases and the J gene lost 6 bases, with 9 bases spanning the gap. Written as DNA, the CDR3 is TGTGCCAGCAGCCCCCGGGGTCAGCCCCAGCATTTT. Its translation: CASSPRGQPQHF.

This clonotype was seen only a few times. V usage is TRBV27 and J usage is TRBJ2-5; D possibly uses TRBD1 or TRBD2 (5 bases each). Trimming pared 8 bases from V and 10 bases from J, leaving 23 bases between. Germline V gene data show CDR1 as MNHEY and CDR2 as SMNVEV (reference sequence). This CDR3 contains 14 residues. The CDR3 nucleotides read TGTGCCAGCCGGCCGGGGACCCCACAAGAAGGCCAGTACTTC. This codes for CASRPGTPQEGQYF.

This clonotype was counted between two and nine times. The chain carries TRBV7-2 and TRBJ1-1; D is undetermined. Germline CDR1 and CDR2: SGHTA and FQGNSA. V lost 7 bases and J lost 1, with 16 bases in between. The CDR3 runs 15 residues. CDR3 loop: CASTVSVAGNTEAFF. For the CDR3, the DNA is TGTGCCAGCACCGTTTCCGTAGCAGGGAACACTGAAGCTTTCTTT.

The rearrangement joins TRBV7-7 to TRBJ2-1; 13 bases line up with TRBD2. Germline CDR1 reads SSHAT; CDR2 reads FNYEAQ (reference sequence). Trimming at V came to 5 bases and at J to 9 bases, leaving 7 bases not matched to a gene. The length of the CDR3 is 15 residues. DNA of the CDR3: TGTGCCAGCAGCCAGGGACTAGCGGGATTCCGTGAGCAGTTCTTC. Its translation: CASSQGLAGFREQFF.

CDR3 coding DNA: TGTGCCAGCAGTTCGGACAGGCGAGGGAATCAGCCCCAGCATTTT. Translated, it gives CASSSDRRGNQPQHF. The J gene is TRBJ1-5, the V gene TRBV28; TRBD1 matches 7 bases. Germline loops: CDR1 MDHEN, CDR2 SYDVKM. The length of the CDR3 is 15 residues. With 4 bases clipped from V and 4 bases from J, the junction kept 7 bases outside the gene matches.

The chain links TRBV27 to TRBJ2-2, with D possibly matching TRBD2 (6 bases). This CDR3 spans 15 amino acids. Looked up from germline, CDR1 is MNHEY and CDR2 is SMNVEV (reference sequence). Trimming stripped 7 bases from V and 0 bases from J, with 12 bases between. CDR3 amino acids: CASTKGRSNTGELFF. CDR3 coding DNA: TGTGCCAGCACCAAAGGGAGGTCGAACACCGGGGAGCTGTTTTTT.

V and J are TRBV27 and TRBJ2-1; TRBD2 aligns across 10 bases. This CDR3 spans 15 amino acids. Losses at the gene ends were 2 bases for V and 2 bases for J; bases not matched to a gene: 0. Germline CDR1 reads MNHEY; CDR2 reads SMNVEV (reference sequence). The CDR3 protein is CASSLLAGAYNEQFF. In DNA form, the CDR3 reads TGTGCCAGCAGTTTACTAGCGGGAGCCTACAATGAGCAGTTCTTC.

This clonotype was found once. The chain links TRBV7-8 to TRBJ2-1; the D gene is possibly TRBD2 (5 bases). Germline-derived CDR1 and CDR2 are SGHVS and FQNEAQ. The CDR3 runs 14 residues. The V gene lost 6 bases and the J gene lost 3 bases, with 12 bases spanning the gap. CDR3 in DNA: TGTGCCAGCAGGGGGATCGGGAACTACAATGAGCAGTTCTTC. Protein product: CASRGIGNYNEQFF.

This clonotype was counted between two and nine times. V is TRBV27 and J is TRBJ1-5, with no clear D. The V gene's germline CDR1 is MNHEY and CDR2 SMNVEV (reference sequence). With 6 bases removed from V and 3 bases from J, the gap between germline ends came to 12 bases. The CDR3 runs 14 residues. CDR3 amino acids: CASRRLRDNQPQHF. The CDR3 DNA is TGTGCCAGCAGACGCCTTAGGGACAATCAGCCCCAGCATTTT.

By share, this clonotype ranks as medium-sized (0.01 to 0.1%). The J gene is TRBJ1-2, the V gene TRBV6-1, with a weak D call TRBD1 (5 bases). The CDR3 runs 16 residues. V lost 7 bases, J lost 8 bases, and 26 bases lay in between. Germline loops: CDR1 MNHNS, CDR2 SASEGT. DNA of the CDR3: TGTGCCAGCAATCCACGGCCCCGACAGCTCTATGGAGGCTACACCTTC. Residues: CASNPRPRQLYGGYTF.

This clonotype has a handful of counts. V and J are TRBV6-1 and TRBJ1-1, with D uncertain. Trimming removed 3 bases from V and 1 base from J, with 9 bases in between. The CDR3 totals 14 residues. Germline-derived CDR1 and CDR2 are MNHNS and SASEGT. CDR3 nucleotide sequence: TGTGCCAGCAGTGAGGGGAGACCGAACACTGAAGCTTTCTTT. Residues: CASSEGRPNTEAFF.

The J gene is TRBJ1-3, the V gene TRBV28; D is perhaps TRBD1 (6 bases). This CDR3 has 15 residues. Germline values: CDR1 MDHEN, CDR2 SYDVKM. V lost 5 bases and J 0 bases, leaving 11 bases between the germline ends. The CDR3 nucleotides are TGTGCCAGCAGTCCAGGGGTGAGCTCTGGAAACACCATATATTTT. As protein: CASSPGVSSGNTIYF.

In this sample, this clonotype turned up a few times. V and J are TRBV6-2 or TRBV6-3 and TRBJ2-7; 9 nucleotides match TRBD2. The CDR3 is 13 residues long. Germline lookup yields CDR1 MNHEY and CDR2 SVGEGT. The V and J ends lost 9 bases and 2 bases, in that order; junction bases with no gene match: 5. The CDR3 here is CASTGLAPYEQYF. The CDR3 region has the DNA TGTGCCAGTACGGGACTAGCTCCCTACGAGCAGTACTTC.

CDR3 loop: CSATPRWEQYF. CDR3 DNA sequence: TGCAGTGCTACTCCGAGATGGGAGCAGTACTTC. The chain couples TRBV20-1 to TRBJ2-7; D remains unclear. Per germline, CDR1 DFQATT and CDR2 SNEGSKA (reference sequence). The V and J ends lost 4 bases and 7 bases respectively, with 11 bases between them. The CDR3 sequence is 11 residues long.

This clonotype was counted between two and nine times. The V gene is TRBV7-2, the J gene TRBJ2-2; perhaps TRBD2 as D (5 bases). Germline V gives CDR1 SGHTA, CDR2 FQGNSA. The CDR3 consists of 18 residues. Trimming removed 6 bases from V and 0 bases from J, with 20 bases in between. CDR3 in amino acids: CASSPRIKRRSNTGELFF. In nucleotides, the CDR3 is TGTGCCAGCAGTCCTCGAATCAAGCGGAGATCGAACACCGGGGAGCTGTTTTTT.

The chain is built from TRBV20-1 and TRBJ1-4, with D possibly being TRBD1 (5 bases). This CDR3 is built from 13 residues. V lost 8 bases and J lost 6, with 16 bases in between. Germline-derived CDR1 and CDR2 are DFQATT and SNEGSKA (reference sequence). This CDR3 reads CSSPRGSDEKLFF. CDR3 nucleotide sequence: TGCAGTTCACCACGGGGGTCGGATGAAAAACTGTTTTTT.

This clonotype was counted a single time. The rearrangement links TRBV29-1 to TRBJ2-7, with 7 bases fitting TRBD2. The germline CDR1 and CDR2 sequences are SQVTM and ANQGSEA. This CDR3 has 13 amino acids. Unmatched junction bases numbered 13, after V lost 7 bases and J lost 7 bases. As DNA, the CDR3 is TGCAGCGGGGGGGGAGCGGACCCCTGGGAGCAGTACTTC. Translating it yields CSGGGADPWEQYF.

This clonotype was recorded a few times. The genes are TRBV20-1 and TRBJ2-5, with D uncertain. CDR3 length: 11 residues. V lost 4 bases and J lost 4, with 7 bases in between. Looked up from germline, CDR1 is DFQATT and CDR2 is SNEGSKA (reference sequence). The CDR3 reads CSAKILETQYF. The CDR3 region has the DNA TGCAGTGCTAAAATTCTAGAGACCCAGTACTTC.

This clonotype was seen a handful of times. The gene calls are TRBV6-1 and TRBJ2-7, with TRBD2 matching over 15 bases. V lost 10 bases, J lost 6 bases, and 7 bases stayed unmatched. The CDR3 loop spans 14 amino acids. CDR1 and CDR2 from the germline V gene are MNHNS and SASEGT. The DNA for the CDR3 is TGTGCCACCGGACTAGCGGGAGGGCTAGGCGAGCAGTACTTC. It encodes CATGLAGGLGEQYF.

This clonotype was picked up a small number of times. CDR3 residues: CASSIRVNEQFF. For the CDR3, the DNA is TGTGCCAGCAGCATCAGGGTCAATGAGCAGTTCTTC. The chain links TRBV7-2 to TRBJ2-1; D might be TRBD1 (5 bases). V lost 5 bases and J 6 bases, leaving 8 bases between the germline ends. CDR3 length: 12 amino acids. CDR1 SGHTA and CDR2 FQGNSA come from the germline V gene. Full variable domain (remainder filled in from reference TRBV7-2 and TRBJ2-1): GAGVSQSPSNKVTEKGKDVELRCDPISGHTALYWYRQSLGQGLEFLIYFQGNSAPDKSGLPSDRFSAERTGGSVSTLTIQRTQQEDSAVYLCASSIRVNEQFFGPGTRLTVL.

The chain employs TRBV27 and TRBJ2-7, with D perhaps assigned TRBD1 or TRBD2 (5 bases each). The CDR3 loop spans 16 amino acids. Trimming pared 3 bases from V and 4 bases from J, leaving 19 bases between. Per germline, CDR1 MNHEY and CDR2 SMNVEV (reference sequence). The CDR3, as DNA: TGTGCCAGCAGTTTCTCCGGGGCCCAAAGGCCGTACGAGCAGTACTTC. Translated: CASSFSGAQRPYEQYF.

The rearrangement joins TRBV28 to TRBJ2-1; D call uncertain. The germline CDR1 and CDR2 sequences are MDHEN and SYDVKM. This CDR3 has 11 amino acids. Trimming removed 5 bases at V and 7 bases at J, with 6 bases between. The DNA of the CDR3 is TGTGCCAGCAGTACTCTTAATGAGCAGTTCTTC. Translated, it gives CASSTLNEQFF.